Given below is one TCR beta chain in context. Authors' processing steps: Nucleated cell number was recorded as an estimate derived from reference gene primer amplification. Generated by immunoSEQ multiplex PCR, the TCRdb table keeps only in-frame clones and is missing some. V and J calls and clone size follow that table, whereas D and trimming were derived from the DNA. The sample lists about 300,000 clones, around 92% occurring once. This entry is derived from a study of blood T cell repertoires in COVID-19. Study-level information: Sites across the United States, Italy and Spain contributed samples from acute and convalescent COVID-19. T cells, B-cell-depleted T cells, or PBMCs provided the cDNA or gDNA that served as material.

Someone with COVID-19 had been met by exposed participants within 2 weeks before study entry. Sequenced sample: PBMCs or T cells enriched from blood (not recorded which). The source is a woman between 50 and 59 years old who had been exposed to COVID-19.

The CDR3 DNA is TGTGCCAGCAGCGTGACTAGCGGGGGGGCATCCCAAGAGACCCAGTACTTC. It encodes CASSVTSGGASQETQYF. This rearrangement joins TRBV9 to TRBJ2-5; 14 positions match TRBD2. Germline-derived CDR1 and CDR2 are SGDLS and YYNGEE. The ends lost 2 bases at V and 1 base at J; junction bases unmatched: 4. The CDR3 loop spans 17 amino acids. The variable domain in full, with the rest retrieved from reference TRBV9 and TRBJ2-5, is DSGVTQTPKHLITATGQRVTLRCSPRSGDLSVYWYQQSLDQGLQFLIQYYNGEERAKGNILERFSAQQFPDLHSELNLSSLELGDSALYFCASSVTSGGASQETQYFGPGTRLLVL.